A single sample gave rise to the 25 T cell receptor beta chains below, sequenced in a study of cytomegalovirus exposure and HLA in healthy donors. This PCR relied on a set of 60 Vbeta primers and 13 Jbeta primers. TCRdb's table, derived via immunoSEQ multiplex PCR, lists solely in-frame clones and lacks some. The sample yields some 130,000 clones, more than 70% seen once. Sequences were obtained from PBMCs. The source is a human donor in good health.

The chain uses TRBV5-1 and TRBJ2-1; D call uncertain. The CDR3 is 14 amino acids. Germline V gene lookup returns CDR1 SGHRS and CDR2 YFSETQ. Deletions cut 2 bases from V and 8 bases from J, with 14 bases between. The CDR3 sequence is CASSFWPLEYEQFF. The CDR3 coding sequence is TGCGCCAGCAGCTTTTGGCCCTTGGAGTATGAGCAGTTCTTC.

This clone was observed a single time. This chain connects TRBV6-1 to TRBJ1-2; D might be TRBD1 (6 bases). The CDR3 length is 15 residues. Germline V gene sequence: CDR1 MNHNS, CDR2 SASEGT. V lost 2 bases, J lost 4 bases, and 14 bases lay in between. CDR3 DNA: TGTGCCAGCAGTGAATCGGTGGCAGGGGTCTATGGCTACACCTTC. Amino acids: CASSESVAGVYGYTF.

For this clone: Its ends do not fully match the called genes, so a read error is possible. The rearrangement links TRBV7-9 to TRBJ2-1; perhaps TRBD1 as D (6 bases). CDR1 is SEHNR, CDR2 FQNEAQ, per germline (reference sequence). CDR3 length: 12 amino acids. CDR3 in amino acids: CSSSFRGNEQFF. As DNA, the CDR3 is TGTTCCAGCAGTTTTAGGGGGAATGAGCAGTTCTTC.

The CDR3 is CASSLDWEGYGYTF. As DNA, the CDR3 is TGTGCCAGCAGCTTAGATTGGGAGGGCTATGGCTACACCTTC. V and J are TRBV7-9 and TRBJ1-2; D is uncertain. Germline loops: CDR1 SEHNR, CDR2 FQNEAQ (reference sequence). V lost 1 base and J 4 bases, leaving 10 bases between the germline ends. This CDR3 comprises 14 residues. Full variable domain (rest looked up from reference TRBV7-9 and TRBJ1-2): DTGVSQNPRHKITKRGQNVTFRCDPISEHNRLYWYRQTLGQGPEFLTYFQNEAQLEKSRLLSDRFSAERPKGSFSTLEIQRTEQGDSAMYLCASSLDWEGYGYTFGSGTRLTVV.

V is TRBV18 and J is TRBJ2-2, with 9 bases matching TRBD1. The J segment lost 5 bases and the V segment lost 0 bases, leaving 4 bases of the junction unmatched. Looked up from germline, CDR1 is KGHSH and CDR2 is LQKENI. The CDR3 has 16 residues. Written as DNA, the CDR3 is TGTGCCAGCTCACCACCGGGACAGGGTGGAACCGGGGAGCTGTTTTTT. Protein product: CASSPPGQGGTGELFF. Full variable domain (remainder filled in from reference TRBV18 and TRBJ2-2): NAGVMQNPRHLVRRRGQEARLRCSPMKGHSHVYWYRQLPEEGLKFMVYLQKENIIDESGMPKERFSAEFPKEGPSILRIQQVVRGDSAAYFCASSPPGQGGTGELFFGEGSRLTVL.

This clone was seen only a few times. The chain joins TRBV6-6 to TRBJ1-1, with 9 bases aligning to TRBD1. This CDR3 spans 15 amino acids. V shed 0 bases and J 6 bases; nucleotides not matched to a gene: 5. Germline CDR1 and CDR2: MNHNY and SVGAGI (reference sequence). The CDR3 nucleotides read TGTGCCAGCAGTTACTCTCCGGGACAGGGCGCTGAAGCTTTCTTT. Amino acids: CASSYSPGQGAEAFF.

As for this clone: The sample holds other DNA sequences that translate to the same CDR3. The rearrangement links TRBV29-1 to TRBJ2-3, with 7 bases that match TRBD2. The CDR3 spans 14 residues. Germline CDR1 reads SQVTM; CDR2 reads ANQGSEA. CDR3 loop: CSGGGGRGTDTQYF. In nucleotides, the CDR3 is TGCAGTGGTGGGGGGGGAAGGGGCACAGATACGCAGTATTTT.

V gene TRBV4-1 combines with J gene TRBJ1-5; a possible D gene is TRBD1 (6 bases). Germline V CDR1 and CDR2: MGHRA, YSYEKL. Trimming removed 1 base from V and 3 bases from J, with 7 bases in between. The CDR3 sequence is 14 residues long. For the CDR3, the DNA is TGCGCCAGCAGCCAAGCAGGGGCCAATCAGCCCCAGCATTTT. It specifies CASSQAGANQPQHF.

The rearrangement joins TRBV14 to TRBJ2-3, with 13 nucleotides matching TRBD2. Germline assignment: CDR1 SGHDN and CDR2 FVKESK. V lost 5 bases, J lost 2 bases, and 13 bases stayed unmatched. The CDR3 runs 19 residues. The CDR3 DNA sequence: TGTGCCAGCAGCAAGGGACTAGCGGGGAAGTACTTCAACACAGATACGCAGTATTTT. This encodes CASSKGLAGKYFNTDTQYF.

The rearrangement joins TRBV11-2 to TRBJ2-7, with D unresolved. CDR3 size: 15 residues. The V end lost 0 bases, the J end lost 0 bases, and 9 bases lay between the germline ends. Per the germline V gene, CDR1 is SGHAT and CDR2 is FQNNGV. CDR3 loop: CASSLEPILSYEQYF. In DNA form, the CDR3 reads TGTGCCAGCAGCTTAGAACCTATACTCTCCTACGAGCAGTACTTC.

This clone was observed a few times. The chain joins TRBV7-6 to TRBJ2-3, with D perhaps TRBD1 (6 bases). V lost 7 bases and J lost 4, with 21 bases in between. Germline CDR1 is SGHVS and CDR2 is FNYEAQ. The CDR3 is made up of 16 amino acids. The CDR3 sequence is CASTKIGQSSSDTQYF. The CDR3 DNA follows: TGTGCCAGCACAAAGATAGGACAGTCGTCTTCAGATACGCAGTATTTT.

V and J are TRBV7-9 and TRBJ1-1; possibly TRBD1 for D (5 bases). The CDR3 has 14 residues. Germline CDR1 reads SEHNR; CDR2 reads FQNEAQ (reference sequence). The ends were cut back, 7 bases at V and 6 bases at J, with 18 bases in the middle. DNA for the CDR3: TGTGCCAGCAACATTGCCGAAGGGACTGCTGAAGCTTTCTTT. Protein product: CASNIAEGTAEAFF. The variable domain in full, with the rest retrieved from reference TRBV7-9 and TRBJ1-1, is DTGVSQNPRHKITKRGQNVTFRCDPISEHNRLYWYRQTLGQGPEFLTYFQNEAQLEKSRLLSDRFSAERPKGSFSTLEIQRTEQGDSAMYLCASNIAEGTAEAFFGQGTRLTVV.

V is TRBV2 and J is TRBJ2-5, with TRBD1 matching 7 bases. The CDR3 length is 12 residues. The V segment lost 6 bases and the J segment 3 bases; nucleotides outside the gene matches: 1. Per the germline V gene, CDR1 is SNHLY and CDR2 is FYNNEI. The CDR3 DNA sequence: TGTGCCAGCAGGGACAGGAAAGAGACCCAGTACTTC. Its protein product is CASRDRKETQYF. Full variable domain (rest looked up from reference TRBV2 and TRBJ2-5): EPEVTQTPSHQVTQMGQEVILRCVPISNHLYFYWYRQILGQKVEFLVSFYNNEISEKSEIFDDQFSVERPDGSNFTLKIRSTKLEDSAMYFCASRDRKETQYFGPGTRLLVL.

The chain uses TRBV28 and TRBJ1-6; the D gene is possibly TRBD1 (5 bases). V was cut by 6 bases and J by 0 bases, with 15 bases left in between. The germline V gene has CDR1 MDHEN and CDR2 SYDVKM. This CDR3 comprises 17 residues. In nucleotides, the CDR3 is TGTGCCAGCAGCCTGGGGGGAGTGAGCTCCTATAATTCACCCCTCCACTTT. This gives the protein CASSLGGVSSYNSPLHF. Variable domain in full (rest from reference TRBV28 and TRBJ1-6): DVKVTQSSRYLVKRTGEKVFLECVQDMDHENMFWYRQDPGLGLRLIYFSYDVKMKEKGDIPEGYSVSREKKERFSLILESASTNQTSMYLCASSLGGVSSYNSPLHFGNGTRLTVT.

This rearrangement joins TRBV19 to TRBJ1-4; weak D call: TRBD1 (5 bases). The CDR3 is 14 residues long. Germline values: CDR1 LNHDA, CDR2 SQIVND (reference sequence). Trimming stripped 5 bases from V and 7 bases from J, with 14 bases between. CDR3 in amino acids: CASSWEGYSEKLFF. The CDR3 coding sequence is TGTGCCAGTAGTTGGGAGGGGTACTCTGAAAAACTGTTTTTT. The whole variable domain, remainder taken from reference TRBV19 and TRBJ1-4, is DGGITQSPKYLFRKEGQNVTLSCEQNLNHDAMYWYRQDPGQGLRLIYYSQIVNDFQKGDIAEGYSVSREKKESFPLTVTSAQKNPTAFYLCASSWEGYSEKLFFGSGTQLSVL.

This chain links TRBV7-9 with TRBJ2-1, with a possible D match to TRBD2 (6 bases). Germline loops: CDR1 SEHNR, CDR2 FQNEAQ (reference sequence). Trimming pared 4 bases from V and 3 bases from J, leaving 16 bases between. The CDR3 has 16 residues. The CDR3 coding sequence is TGTGCCAGCAGCTGGTTAGCGGCACCGGACTACAATGAGCAGTTCTTC. Its translation: CASSWLAAPDYNEQFF.

The rearrangement links TRBV7-9 to TRBJ1-2, with D tentatively TRBD1 (5 bases). The germline CDR1 and CDR2 sequences are SEHNR and FQNEAQ (reference sequence). This CDR3 has 16 residues. With 1 base removed from V and 5 bases from J, the gap between germline ends came to 17 bases. CDR3 bases: TGTGCCAGCAGCTTAGGAAGTCGGGGGGTTTCTTATGGCTACACCTTC. It encodes CASSLGSRGVSYGYTF.

This clone was counted a few times. This rearrangement joins TRBV5-6 to TRBJ1-1; 9 bases map to TRBD1. After removal of 4 bases from V and 5 bases from J, the junction contained 12 bases not matched to a gene. CDR3 length equals 16 residues. The germline V gene encodes CDR1 SGHDT and CDR2 YYEEEE. CDR3 nucleotide sequence: TGTGCCAGCAGCGTCAACACAGGGGGCGGAGGGACTGAAGCTTTCTTT. Protein sequence: CASSVNTGGGGTEAFF.

This chain joins TRBV6-5 and TRBJ2-2; no reliable D call. The CDR3 is made up of 14 amino acids. Per the germline V gene, CDR1 is MNHEY and CDR2 is SVGAGI. Trimming cost V 9 bases and J 4 bases, with 15 bases left between them. CDR3 residues: CASGPPRSTGELFF. CDR3 bases: TGTGCCAGTGGCCCACCAAGATCCACCGGGGAGCTGTTTTTT.

The V gene is TRBV15, the J gene TRBJ2-5; D ambiguous. Between the trimmed V and J ends, which lost 5 bases and 1 base, there was a span of 8 bases. This CDR3 spans 13 amino acids. Germline V gene sequence: CDR1 LNHNV, CDR2 YYDKDF (reference sequence). The CDR3 loop reads CATSPGFQETQYF. The CDR3, as DNA: TGTGCCACCAGCCCCGGGTTCCAAGAGACCCAGTACTTC.

The chain carries TRBV19 and TRBJ1-1; D gene uncertain. The V gene's germline CDR1 is LNHDA and CDR2 SQIVND (reference sequence). V lost 5 bases, J lost 5 bases, and 12 bases lay in between. CDR3 length: 13 residues. The CDR3 sequence is CASSVDFDTEAFF. The CDR3, as DNA: TGTGCCAGTAGTGTCGACTTTGATACTGAAGCTTTCTTT.

This clone was observed once. The V gene is TRBV6-1, the J gene TRBJ1-6; 7 nucleotides agree with TRBD1. V shed 3 bases and J 9 bases; nucleotides not matched to a gene: 11. The V gene's germline CDR1 is MNHNS and CDR2 SASEGT. The CDR3 loop spans 16 amino acids. CDR3 in DNA: TGTGCCAGCAGTGAGATGGAGGGGGCTATAGGTTCACCCCTCCACTTT. It codes for CASSEMEGAIGSPLHF.

This sequence joins TRBV19 and TRBJ1-4, with a possible D match to TRBD1 (6 bases). V was shortened by 11 bases and J by 1 base, with 17 bases between the two germline ends. This CDR3 has 15 residues. Germline CDR1 LNHDA, CDR2 SQIVND (reference sequence). CDR3 sequence reads: CASTQGGGTNEKLFF. In DNA form, the CDR3 reads TGTGCCTCGACACAGGGTGGGGGAACTAATGAAAAACTGTTTTTT.

This chain connects TRBV5-4 to TRBJ1-2; a possible D gene is TRBD1 (6 bases). The V end lost 1 base, the J end lost 4 bases, and 8 bases lay between the germline ends. This CDR3 spans 13 amino acids. CDR1 SGHNT and CDR2 YYREEE come from the germline V gene (reference sequence). The CDR3 region has the DNA TGTGCCAGCAGCTTGACAGGGAGCTATGGCTACACCTTC. Translating it yields CASSLTGSYGYTF.

V gene TRBV5-4 combines with J gene TRBJ1-2, with a possible D match to TRBD1 (6 bases). Germline CDR1 reads SGHNT; CDR2 reads YYREEE (reference sequence). The CDR3 runs to 15 residues. The V end lost 1 base, the J end lost 3 bases, and 13 bases lay between the germline ends. This chain's CDR3 is CASSLRQGRDYGYTF. The DNA for the CDR3 is TGTGCCAGCAGCTTGAGGCAGGGGCGCGACTATGGCTACACCTTC.